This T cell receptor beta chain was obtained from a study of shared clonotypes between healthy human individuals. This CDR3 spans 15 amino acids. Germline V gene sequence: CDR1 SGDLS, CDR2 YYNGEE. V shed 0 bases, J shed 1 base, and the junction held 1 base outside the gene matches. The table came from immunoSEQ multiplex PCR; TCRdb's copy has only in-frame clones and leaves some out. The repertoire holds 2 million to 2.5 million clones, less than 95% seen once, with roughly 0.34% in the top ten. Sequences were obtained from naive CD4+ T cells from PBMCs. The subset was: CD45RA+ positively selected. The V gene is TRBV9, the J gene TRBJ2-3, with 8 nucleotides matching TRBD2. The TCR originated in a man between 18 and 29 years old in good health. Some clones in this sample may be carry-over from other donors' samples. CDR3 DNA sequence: TGTGCCAGCAGCGTAGGGCGGGAGGGCACAGATACGCAGTATTTT. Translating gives CASSVGREGTDTQYF.